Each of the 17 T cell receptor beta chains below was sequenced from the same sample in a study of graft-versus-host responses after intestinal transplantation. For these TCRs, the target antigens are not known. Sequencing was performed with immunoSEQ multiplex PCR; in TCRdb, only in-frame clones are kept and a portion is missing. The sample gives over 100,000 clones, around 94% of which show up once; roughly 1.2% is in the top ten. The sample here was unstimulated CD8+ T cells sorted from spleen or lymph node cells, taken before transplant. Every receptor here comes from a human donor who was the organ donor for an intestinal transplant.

CDR3 coding DNA: TGTGCCAGCAGTTTAAGTACTGGCGACGAGCAGTACTTC. It codes for CASSLSTGDEQYF. This chain connects TRBV27 to TRBJ2-7; D call uncertain. This CDR3 is 13 amino acids long. CDR1 is MNHEY, CDR2 SMNVEV, per germline (reference sequence). V lost 2 bases and J lost 5, with 10 bases in between.

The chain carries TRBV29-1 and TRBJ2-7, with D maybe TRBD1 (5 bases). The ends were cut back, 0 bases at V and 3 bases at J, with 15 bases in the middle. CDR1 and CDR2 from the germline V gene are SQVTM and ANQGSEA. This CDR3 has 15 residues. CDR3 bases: TGCAGCGTTGAAGATGGAAGGGGCGGTAACTACGAGCAGTACTTC. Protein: CSVEDGRGGNYEQYF.

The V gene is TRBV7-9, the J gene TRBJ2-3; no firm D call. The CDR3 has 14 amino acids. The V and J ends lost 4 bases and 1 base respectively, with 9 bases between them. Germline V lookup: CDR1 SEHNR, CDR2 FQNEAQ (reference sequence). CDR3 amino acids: CASSSRWGTDTQYF. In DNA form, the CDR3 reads TGTGCCAGCAGCTCGAGATGGGGCACAGATACGCAGTATTTT.

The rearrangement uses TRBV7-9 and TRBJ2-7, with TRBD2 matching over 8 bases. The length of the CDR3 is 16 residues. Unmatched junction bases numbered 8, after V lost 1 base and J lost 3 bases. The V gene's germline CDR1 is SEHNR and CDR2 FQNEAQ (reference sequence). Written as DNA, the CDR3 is TGTGCCAGCAGCTTAGGAGTTGGGACTAGTCTCTACGAGCAGTACTTC. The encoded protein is CASSLGVGTSLYEQYF.

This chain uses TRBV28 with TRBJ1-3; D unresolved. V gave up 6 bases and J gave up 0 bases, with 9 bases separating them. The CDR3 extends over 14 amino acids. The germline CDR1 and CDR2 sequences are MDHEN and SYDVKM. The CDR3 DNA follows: TGTGCCAGCAGACTACAGTCCTCTGGAAACACCATATATTTT. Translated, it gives CASRLQSSGNTIYF. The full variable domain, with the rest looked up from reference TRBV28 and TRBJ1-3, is DVKVTQSSRYLVKRTGEKVFLECVQDMDHENMFWYRQDPGLGLRLIYFSYDVKMKEKGDIPEGYSVSREKKERFSLILESASTNQTSMYLCASRLQSSGNTIYFGEGSWLTVV.

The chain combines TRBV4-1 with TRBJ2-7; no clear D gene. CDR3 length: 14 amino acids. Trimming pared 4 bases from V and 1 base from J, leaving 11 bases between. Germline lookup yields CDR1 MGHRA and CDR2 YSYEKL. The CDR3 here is CASSLQTLSYEQYF. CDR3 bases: TGCGCCAGCAGCCTGCAGACTCTTTCCTACGAGCAGTACTTC.

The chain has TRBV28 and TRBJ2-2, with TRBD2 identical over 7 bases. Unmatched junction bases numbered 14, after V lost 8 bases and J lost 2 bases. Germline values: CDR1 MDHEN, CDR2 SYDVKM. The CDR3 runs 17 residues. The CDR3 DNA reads TGTGCCAGCTTCGGGGGAGCGGGATCCACTAACACCGGGGAGCTGTTTTTT. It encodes CASFGGAGSTNTGELFF.

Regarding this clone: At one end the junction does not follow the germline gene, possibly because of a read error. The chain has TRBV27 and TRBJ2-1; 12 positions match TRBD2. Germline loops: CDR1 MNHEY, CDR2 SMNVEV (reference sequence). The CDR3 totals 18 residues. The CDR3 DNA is TGTGCCAGCAGTTCCAACCGTCAACTAGCGGGAGGTTACAATGAGCAGCTCTTC. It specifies CASSSNRQLAGGYNEQLF.

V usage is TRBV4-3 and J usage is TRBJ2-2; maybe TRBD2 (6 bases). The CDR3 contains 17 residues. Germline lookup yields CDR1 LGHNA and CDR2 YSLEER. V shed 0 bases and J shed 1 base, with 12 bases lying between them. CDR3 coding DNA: TGCGCCAGCAGCCAAGATCCCGCGGGACGGAACACCGGGGAGCTGTTTTTT. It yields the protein CASSQDPAGRNTGELFF.

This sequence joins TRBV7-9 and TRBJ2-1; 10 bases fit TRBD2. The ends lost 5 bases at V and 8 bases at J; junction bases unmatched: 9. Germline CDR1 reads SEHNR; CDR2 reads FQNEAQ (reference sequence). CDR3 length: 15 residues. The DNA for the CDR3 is TGTGCCAGCAGCCCCGGGTCTAGCGGGAGTCATGAGCAGTTCTTC. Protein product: CASSPGSSGSHEQFF.

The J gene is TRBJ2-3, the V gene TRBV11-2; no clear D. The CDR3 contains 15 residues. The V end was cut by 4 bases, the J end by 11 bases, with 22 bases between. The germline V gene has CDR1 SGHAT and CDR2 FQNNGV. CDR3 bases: TGTGCCAGCAGCTACCCCGCCCTCCCTTACTATGGGCAGTATTTT. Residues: CASSYPALPYYGQYF.

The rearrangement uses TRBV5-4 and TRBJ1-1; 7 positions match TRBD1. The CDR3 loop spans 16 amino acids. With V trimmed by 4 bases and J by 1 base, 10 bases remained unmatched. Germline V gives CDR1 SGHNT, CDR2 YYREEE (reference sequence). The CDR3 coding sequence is TGTGCCAGCAGCCAAAACCCGGGACAGACGAACACTGAAGCTTTCTTT. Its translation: CASSQNPGQTNTEAFF.

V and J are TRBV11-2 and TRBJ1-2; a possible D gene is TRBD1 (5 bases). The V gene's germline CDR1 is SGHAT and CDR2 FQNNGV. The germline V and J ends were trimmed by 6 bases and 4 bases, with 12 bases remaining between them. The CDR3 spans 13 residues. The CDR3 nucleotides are TGTGCCAGCAGGTCATCGACAGTCTATGGCTACACCTTC. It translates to CASRSSTVYGYTF.

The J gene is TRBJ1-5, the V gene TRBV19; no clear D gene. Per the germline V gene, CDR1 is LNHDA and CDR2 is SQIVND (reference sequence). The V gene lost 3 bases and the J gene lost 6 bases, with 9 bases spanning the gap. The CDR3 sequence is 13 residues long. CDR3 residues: CASSIVGGQPQHF. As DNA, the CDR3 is TGTGCCAGTAGTATCGTCGGAGGTCAGCCCCAGCATTTT. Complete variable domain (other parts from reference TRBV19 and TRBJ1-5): DGGITQSPKYLFRKEGQNVTLSCEQNLNHDAMYWYRQDPGQGLRLIYYSQIVNDFQKGDIAEGYSVSREKKESFPLTVTSAQKNPTAFYLCASSIVGGQPQHFGDGTRLSIL.

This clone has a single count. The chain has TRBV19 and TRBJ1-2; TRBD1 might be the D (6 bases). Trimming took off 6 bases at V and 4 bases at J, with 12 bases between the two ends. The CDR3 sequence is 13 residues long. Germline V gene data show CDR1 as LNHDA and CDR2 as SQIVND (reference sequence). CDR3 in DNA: TGTGCCAGTAGCAATGAAGGGGGCTATGGCTACACCTTC. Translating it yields CASSNEGGYGYTF. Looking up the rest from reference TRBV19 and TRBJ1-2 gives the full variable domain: DGGITQSPKYLFRKEGQNVTLSCEQNLNHDAMYWYRQDPGQGLRLIYYSQIVNDFQKGDIAEGYSVSREKKESFPLTVTSAQKNPTAFYLCASSNEGGYGYTFGSGTRLTVV.

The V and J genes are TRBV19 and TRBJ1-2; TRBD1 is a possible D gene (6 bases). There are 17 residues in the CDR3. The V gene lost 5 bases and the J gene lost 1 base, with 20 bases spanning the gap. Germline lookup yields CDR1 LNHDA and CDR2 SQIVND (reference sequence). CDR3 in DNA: TGTGCCAGTAGTGACAGGACATCCACCCCGAATAACTATGGCTACACCTTC. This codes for CASSDRTSTPNNYGYTF.

The CDR3 region has the DNA TGTGCCAGCCGAGGAGTCGAGCAGTACTTC. The encoded protein is CASRGVEQYF. The chain has TRBV27 and TRBJ2-7; D remains unclear. V was clipped by 8 bases and J by 6 bases, with 8 bases between them. Germline V lookup: CDR1 MNHEY, CDR2 SMNVEV (reference sequence). CDR3 length equals 10 residues.